Each of the 19 T cell receptor beta chains below was sequenced from the same sample in a study of blood T cell repertoires in COVID-19. Profiling relied on immunoSEQ multiplex PCR, and the TCRdb table lists in-frame clones only, not all of them. The sample consists of some 160,000 clones, roughly 89% of them appearing once. Material for sequencing was peripheral blood. The receptors were gathered from a woman aged 70-85 years with COVID-19, enrolled during active disease.

In this sample, this clone turned up once. This rearrangement joins TRBV28 to TRBJ1-5; TRBD1 matches at 7 bases. Germline CDR1 and CDR2: MDHEN and SYDVKM. The junction had 13 bases not matched to a gene; V was cut back by 6 bases and J by 5 bases. The CDR3 contains 16 residues. The CDR3 here is CASSQFGQAVDQPQHF. In DNA form, the CDR3 reads TGTGCCAGCAGCCAATTTGGACAGGCCGTCGATCAGCCCCAGCATTTT.

The chain employs TRBV28 and TRBJ1-2; D remains ambiguous. From germline, CDR1 is MDHEN and CDR2 SYDVKM. The CDR3 sequence is 11 residues long. V lost 5 bases and J 7 bases, leaving 8 bases between the germline ends. CDR3 sequence: CASSGDGGYTF. For the CDR3, the DNA is TGTGCCAGCAGTGGAGACGGTGGCTACACCTTC.

This chain connects TRBV19 to TRBJ1-6; 7 nucleotides match TRBD1. The ends lost 2 bases at V and 8 bases at J; junction bases unmatched: 3. This CDR3 has 14 amino acids. Germline V gives CDR1 LNHDA, CDR2 SQIVND (reference sequence). This CDR3 reads CASSINRGDSPLHF. CDR3 coding DNA: TGTGCCAGTAGTATAAACAGGGGTGATTCACCCCTCCACTTT.

This chain links TRBV4-1 with TRBJ1-1; a weak D match, TRBD1 (5 bases). Germline CDR1 and CDR2: MGHRA and YSYEKL. The CDR3 consists of 15 residues. Trimming removed 1 base from V and 1 base from J, with 10 bases in between. CDR3 DNA: TGCGCCAGCAGCCAAGGTTGGGGGGGGAACACTGAAGCTTTCTTT. It encodes CASSQGWGGNTEAFF.

This clone has only a few counts. J is TRBJ2-7 and V is TRBV5-1, with a tentative D call TRBD1 (6 bases). Germline lookup yields CDR1 SGHRS and CDR2 YFSETQ. Trimming cost V 7 bases and J 2 bases, with 13 bases left between them. This CDR3 is built from 13 residues. CDR3 residues: CASGLQGPYEQYF. Written as DNA, the CDR3 is TGCGCCAGCGGCCTACAGGGTCCCTACGAGCAGTACTTC.

This sequence joins TRBV28 and TRBJ2-6, with TRBD1 matching over 9 bases. CDR1 and CDR2 (germline): MDHEN, SYDVKM. CDR3 length equals 16 residues. Trimming took 6 bases from V and 4 from J; bases not matched to a gene: 7. CDR3 sequence (DNA): TGTGCCAGCAGCCTAGGGACAGGGCCCGGGGCCAACGTCCTGACTTTC. As protein: CASSLGTGPGANVLTF.

The J gene is TRBJ2-1, the V gene TRBV15, with 7 nucleotides matching TRBD2. In germline, CDR1 is LNHNV, CDR2 YYDKDF (reference sequence). This CDR3 has 13 residues. Trimming removed 5 bases from V and 12 bases from J; junction bases left unmatched: 10. CDR3 DNA sequence: TGTGCCACCAGCCCAGATCGGGGGGTCGGGCAGTTCTTC. It yields the protein CATSPDRGVGQFF.

A single count supports this clone. The rearrangement links TRBV30 to TRBJ2-4; 7 bases match TRBD1. V lost 2 bases and J lost 0; bases outside the gene matches: 7. The germline V gene has CDR1 GTSNPN and CDR2 SVGIG (reference sequence). The length of the CDR3 is 16 residues. Here the CDR3 reads CAWSRMGQLAKNIQYF. The CDR3 DNA is TGTGCCTGGAGTAGGATGGGACAGTTAGCCAAAAACATTCAGTACTTC.

This chain's CDR3 is CASSRGQGLHNEQFF. The CDR3 DNA reads as TGTGCCAGCAGCCGCGGACAGGGGCTACACAATGAGCAGTTCTTC. The chain carries TRBV7-9 and TRBJ2-1; 9 positions match TRBD1. With 5 bases clipped from V and 5 bases from J, the junction kept 7 bases outside the gene matches. The CDR3 is 15 residues long. The germline V gene has CDR1 SEHNR and CDR2 FQNEAQ (reference sequence).

This chain joins TRBV19 and TRBJ1-5, with D possibly matching TRBD1 (6 bases). Per germline, CDR1 LNHDA and CDR2 SQIVND (reference sequence). The CDR3 totals 14 residues. Trimming cost V 1 base and J 7 bases, with 11 bases left between them. CDR3: CASSIAGGGQPQHF. For the CDR3, the DNA is TGTGCCAGTAGTATAGCGGGGGGGGGCCAGCCCCAGCATTTT.

The V gene is TRBV3-1 (or the pseudogene TRBV3-2), the J gene TRBJ1-4; D unresolved. CDR1 is LGHDT and CDR2 is YNNKEL in the germline V gene (reference sequence). CDR3 length: 13 amino acids. The ends were cut back, 1 base at V and 13 bases at J, with 13 bases in the middle. The CDR3 nucleotides are TGTGCCAGCAGCCAAGGGGCGTTCCCCGGACTGTTTTTT. Translating gives CASSQGAFPGLFF.

This rearrangement joins TRBV10-3 to TRBJ1-2, with 9 bases aligning to TRBD1. The V gene's germline CDR1 is ENHRY and CDR2 SYGVKD. V gave up 7 bases and J gave up 0 bases; unmatched junction bases: 15. This CDR3 has 18 amino acids. In DNA, the CDR3 is TGTGCCATCAACAAACGCTGGACAGGGGAAGTGGCTAACTATGGCTACACCTTC. Translated, it gives CAINKRWTGEVANYGYTF.

This clone was found once. The V gene is TRBV11-1, the J gene TRBJ1-2; 7 nucleotides agree with TRBD1. The CDR3 length is 14 residues. V shed 8 bases, J shed 6 bases, and the junction held 12 bases outside the gene matches. Germline CDR1 and CDR2: SGHAT and FQDESV (reference sequence). The CDR3 here is CASAPTGPANGYTF. The CDR3 DNA sequence: TGTGCCAGCGCCCCGACAGGGCCCGCAAATGGCTACACCTTC.

J is TRBJ1-2 and V is TRBV6-1, with 7 positions matching TRBD1. The V gene's germline CDR1 is MNHNS and CDR2 SASEGT. The junction had 9 bases not matched to a gene; V was cut back by 3 bases and J by 2 bases. The CDR3 runs to 16 residues. In nucleotides, the CDR3 is TGTGCCAGCAGTGATGGCTTGGGCAGGGGGAACTATGGCTACACCTTC. Its translation: CASSDGLGRGNYGYTF.

Only a few counts were recorded for this clone. The J gene is TRBJ2-1, the V gene TRBV11-1; TRBD1 matches 10 bases. Germline V CDR1 and CDR2: SGHAT, FQDESV (reference sequence). The J segment lost 4 bases and the V segment lost 5 bases, leaving 8 bases of the junction unmatched. This CDR3 is 16 amino acids long. CDR3 sequence: CASSARQGARYNEQFF. In DNA form, the CDR3 reads TGTGCCAGCAGCGCGAGACAGGGGGCGCGGTACAATGAGCAGTTCTTC.

V and J are TRBV5-1 and TRBJ2-1; D ambiguous. Trimming removed 0 bases at V and 3 bases at J, with 4 bases between. Germline assignment: CDR1 SGHRS and CDR2 YFSETQ. The CDR3 totals 13 residues. The CDR3 DNA is TGCGCCAGCAGCTTGGACGGCTACAATGAGCAGTTCTTC. Translating it yields CASSLDGYNEQFF.

The J gene is TRBJ1-5, the V gene TRBV19; 7 bases line up with TRBD1. CDR3 length: 15 amino acids. Germline V gene lookup returns CDR1 LNHDA and CDR2 SQIVND (reference sequence). Trimming at V came to 6 bases and at J to 0 bases, leaving 5 bases not matched to a gene. The CDR3 loop reads CASSRGTVSNQPQHF. For the CDR3, the DNA is TGTGCCAGTAGCCGCGGGACAGTTAGCAATCAGCCCCAGCATTTT.

This clone was counted once. The chain is built from TRBV5-8 and TRBJ2-3, with 12 bases identical to TRBD1. Losses at the gene ends were 3 bases for V and 7 bases for J; bases not matched to a gene: 3. Per germline, CDR1 SGHTS and CDR2 YDEGEE. The CDR3 loop spans 14 amino acids. CDR3 sequence reads: CASSSGTGGYTQYF. The CDR3 nucleotides read TGTGCCAGCAGCTCCGGGACAGGGGGCTATACGCAGTATTTT.

CDR3 sequence: CASTSQGARDEKLFF. The CDR3 DNA follows: TGTGCCAGCACGAGCCAGGGGGCGCGGGATGAAAAACTGTTTTTT. The chain carries TRBV5-5 and TRBJ1-4, with 8 bases identical to TRBD1. The CDR3 length is 15 residues. J was trimmed by 6 bases and V by 6 bases; bases with no gene match: 10. Per the germline V gene, CDR1 is SGHKS and CDR2 is YYEKEE (reference sequence).